Below are 24 T cell receptor beta chains sequenced from a single sample in a study of OX40 agonist ivuxolimab in advanced cancers. Sequencing used immunoSEQ multiplex PCR; TCRdb keeps in-frame clones, though not all of them. The sample gives about 69,000 clones, 85% of which show up once; 5% to 6.5% is in the top ten. The sequences come from CD4+ or CD8+ T cells sorted from blood, collected in a trial of the OX40 agonist ivuxolimab. The receptors originated from an adult with an advanced solid tumor such as melanoma, head and neck, liver or kidney cancer.

The table lists this clone with a count of one. The chain uses TRBV6-5 and TRBJ1-1; D is ambiguous. V lost 2 bases and J 1 base, leaving 14 bases between the germline ends. CDR1 and CDR2 (germline): MNHEY, SVGAGI. The CDR3 is 16 amino acids. The CDR3 coding sequence is TGTGCCAGCAGTTACGTAGGTGCGGGGAAGAACACTGAAGCTTTCTTT. This sequence encodes CASSYVGAGKNTEAFF.

This clone turned up a few times. The V and J genes are TRBV27 and TRBJ2-2, with D perhaps given as TRBD1 or TRBD2 (6 bases each). CDR1 and CDR2 (germline): MNHEY, SMNVEV (reference sequence). V lost 6 bases to trimming and J lost 2 bases, with 10 bases between them. CDR3 length: 14 amino acids. The CDR3 reads CASSYGGNTGELFF. The DNA for the CDR3 is TGTGCCAGCAGCTACGGGGGCAACACCGGGGAGCTGTTTTTT.

The J gene is TRBJ1-1, the V gene TRBV30; weak D call: TRBD1 (5 bases). The ends were cut back, 5 bases at V and 1 base at J, with 17 bases in the middle. CDR1 is GTSNPN and CDR2 is SVGIG in the germline V gene (reference sequence). CDR3 size: 15 residues. CDR3: CAWLPFPGPNTEAFF. CDR3 bases: TGTGCCTGGTTGCCATTCCCGGGACCGAACACTGAAGCTTTCTTT.

The chain links TRBV29-1 to TRBJ1-2; 7 bases map to TRBD1. The germline V gene has CDR1 SQVTM and CDR2 ANQGSEA. Germline trimming cut 1 base from V and 8 bases from J; bases unmatched to any gene: 4. This CDR3 region has 12 residues. CDR3 sequence: CSVEGQGGGYTF. In DNA, the CDR3 is TGCAGCGTTGAAGGACAGGGCGGCGGCTACACCTTC.

The J gene is TRBJ1-4, the V gene TRBV25-1, with unresolved D. Germline V gene data show CDR1 as MGHDK and CDR2 as SYGVNS. There are 15 residues in the CDR3. The V end was cut by 1 base, the J end by 4 bases, with 10 bases between. CDR3 protein: CASSEFSRYNEKLFF. The CDR3 DNA follows: TGTGCCAGCAGTGAATTTAGCAGATATAATGAAAAACTGTTTTTT.

This clone was seen only a few times. This chain uses TRBV5-1 with TRBJ2-2; 12 bases agree with TRBD2. With V trimmed by 4 bases and J by 4 bases, 5 bases remained unmatched. The germline V gene encodes CDR1 SGHRS and CDR2 YFSETQ. The CDR3 has 16 residues. CDR3 amino acids: CASSPLAGGITGELFF. CDR3 nucleotide sequence: TGCGCCAGCAGCCCTCTAGCGGGGGGGATCACCGGGGAGCTGTTTTTT. Filled out from reference TRBV5-1 and TRBJ2-2, the complete variable domain reads KAGVTQTPRYLIKTRGQQVTLSCSPISGHRSVSWYQQTPGQGLQFLFEYFSETQRNKGNFPGRFSGRQFSNSRSEMNVSTLELGDSALYLCASSPLAGGITGELFFGEGSRLTVL.

This chain joins TRBV19 and TRBJ1-2, with 8 bases matching TRBD1. Looked up from germline, CDR1 is LNHDA and CDR2 is SQIVND (reference sequence). The CDR3 contains 15 residues. Losses at the gene ends were 6 bases for V and 1 base for J; bases not matched to a gene: 7. The CDR3 loop is CASSGQGVLNYGYTF. DNA of the CDR3: TGTGCCAGTAGCGGACAGGGAGTCCTTAACTATGGCTACACCTTC.

This sequence joins TRBV7-2 and TRBJ2-2, with D maybe TRBD2 (5 bases). Trimming removed 4 bases at V and 3 bases at J, with 12 bases between. CDR1 is SGHTA, CDR2 FQGNSA, per germline. The CDR3 consists of 15 residues. In DNA, the CDR3 is TGTGCCAGCAGCTACCCCGGACTTCACACCGGGGAGCTGTTTTTT. Protein product: CASSYPGLHTGELFF.

The rearrangement uses TRBV7-8 and TRBJ1-3, with D possibly being TRBD1 (5 bases). This CDR3 has 13 residues. The germline V and J ends were trimmed by 5 bases and 4 bases, with 9 bases remaining between them. Germline CDR1 reads SGHVS; CDR2 reads FQNEAQ. CDR3 nucleotide sequence: TGTGCCAGCAGCGGACAACTCGGAAACACCATATATTTT. It specifies CASSGQLGNTIYF.

This sequence joins TRBV7-3 and TRBJ1-2; possible D gene TRBD1, 6 bases. The CDR3 has 15 residues. The V gene lost 5 bases and the J gene lost 0 bases, with 13 bases spanning the gap. Germline lookup yields CDR1 SGHTA and CDR2 FQGTGA. CDR3 coding DNA: TGTGCCAGCAGCGAACTCGGGACACCTAACTATGGCTACACCTTC. Protein sequence: CASSELGTPNYGYTF.

The rearrangement joins TRBV4-2 to TRBJ1-2; D remains unclear. The CDR3 is made up of 13 amino acids. Germline assignment: CDR1 LGHNA and CDR2 YNFKEQ. Trimming stripped 5 bases from V and 8 bases from J, with 15 bases between. The DNA of the CDR3 is TGTGCCAGCAGCTCCCGACTGTCTTACGGCTACACCTTC. Translation: CASSSRLSYGYTF.

The chain uses TRBV7-3 and TRBJ2-7; TRBD1 matches at 7 bases. V gave up 5 bases and J gave up 6 bases; unmatched junction bases: 13. The germline V gene has CDR1 SGHTA and CDR2 FQGTGA. The CDR3 runs to 15 residues. For the CDR3, the DNA is TGTGCCAGCAGCCTATTGCCAGGGACAGCGAGCGAGCAGTACTTC. Its translation: CASSLLPGTASEQYF.

This sequence joins TRBV25-1 and TRBJ1-2, with D tentatively TRBD1 (6 bases). This CDR3 has 12 amino acids. Germline V CDR1 and CDR2: MGHDK, SYGVNS. V lost 6 bases to trimming and J lost 7 bases, with 12 bases between them. The CDR3 sequence: CASSPGAGGYTF. In DNA, the CDR3 is TGTGCCAGCAGCCCAGGGGCGGGTGGCTACACCTTC.

The chain uses TRBV6-5 and TRBJ1-1; D is undetermined. In germline, CDR1 is MNHEY, CDR2 SVGAGI. The length of the CDR3 is 15 residues. V was trimmed by 2 bases and J by 1 base, leaving 11 bases between them. CDR3 DNA: TGTGCCAGCAGTTACAAGGGAACTGCGAACACTGAAGCTTTCTTT. Protein sequence: CASSYKGTANTEAFF.

V is TRBV7-2 and J is TRBJ2-7, with D possibly matching TRBD1 (6 bases). The CDR3 is 15 amino acids. The V gene's germline CDR1 is SGHTA and CDR2 FQGNSA. V was shortened by 5 bases and J by 3 bases, with 17 bases between the two germline ends. The CDR3 nucleotides are TGTGCCAGCAGCACCAGGGGTAGCGCGCTCTACGAGCAGTACTTC. Residues: CASSTRGSALYEQYF. The complete variable domain, with remaining parts taken from reference TRBV7-2 and TRBJ2-7, reads GAGVSQSPSNKVTEKGKDVELRCDPISGHTALYWYRQSLGQGLEFLIYFQGNSAPDKSGLPSDRFSAERTGGSVSTLTIQRTQQEDSAVYLCASSTRGSALYEQYFGPGTRLTVT.

This clone was counted only a few times. The chain has TRBV29-1 and TRBJ1-2; TRBD1 agrees at 8 bases. Germline values: CDR1 SQVTM, CDR2 ANQGSEA. J was trimmed by 7 bases and V by 3 bases; bases with no gene match: 1. CDR3 length: 11 residues. In nucleotides, the CDR3 is TGCAGCGTTGACAGGGGGCTTGGCTACACCTTC. Translated, it gives CSVDRGLGYTF. Variable domain in full (rest from reference TRBV29-1 and TRBJ1-2): SAVISQKPSRDICQRGTSLTIQCQVDSQVTMMFWYRQQPGQSLTLIATANQGSEATYESGFVIDKFPISRPNLTFSTLTVSNMSPEDSSIYLCSVDRGLGYTFGSGTRLTVV.

In its sample, this clone was seen a few times. The CDR3 DNA is TGTGCCAGCAGTGTAACAGGGGGCGCGGACACTGAAGCTTTCTTT. Translating it yields CASSVTGGADTEAFF. The chain has TRBV2 and TRBJ1-1; 9 bases are shared with TRBD1. This CDR3 is 15 amino acids long. Germline CDR1 is SNHLY and CDR2 is FYNNEI. The V segment lost 4 bases and the J segment 3 bases; nucleotides outside the gene matches: 6.

The rearrangement uses TRBV29-1 and TRBJ2-2; 7 positions agree with TRBD1. CDR1 and CDR2 (germline): SQVTM, ANQGSEA. J lost 2 bases, V lost 7 bases, and 7 bases had no gene match. This CDR3 spans 14 amino acids. DNA for the CDR3: TGCAGCGCCAAAGGGACAGCCAACACCGGGGAGCTGTTTTTT. Encoded protein: CSAKGTANTGELFF.

The chain employs TRBV5-8 and TRBJ1-2, with a weak D call TRBD1 (5 bases). Germline CDR1 is SGHTS and CDR2 is YDEGEE. V lost 5 bases to trimming and J lost 5 bases, with 19 bases between them. CDR3 length: 15 residues. CDR3: CASSVLGDRTYGYTF. DNA for the CDR3: TGTGCCAGCAGTGTGCTTGGCGACAGAACTTATGGCTACACCTTC. The full variable domain, in which reference TRBV5-8 and TRBJ1-2 provide the parts outside the CDR3, is EAGVTQSPTHLIKTRGQQATLRCSPISGHTSVYWYQQALGLGLQFLLWYDEGEERNRGNFPPRFSGRQFPNYSSELNVNALELEDSALYLCASSVLGDRTYGYTFGSGTRLTVV.

The V call is TRBV11-3, the J call TRBJ2-1; 7 nucleotides align to TRBD1. The CDR3 is 15 residues long. V lost 4 bases, J lost 4 bases, and 7 bases stayed unmatched. From germline, CDR1 is SGHNT and CDR2 YENEEA. CDR3 region: CASSSRDSTYNEQFF. Here the CDR3 DNA reads TGTGCCAGCAGCTCCCGGGACAGTACATACAATGAGCAGTTCTTC.

The chain uses TRBV18 and TRBJ1-5; the match to TRBD1 covers 9 bases. Germline V lookup: CDR1 KGHSH, CDR2 LQKENI. The J segment lost 4 bases and the V segment lost 2 bases, leaving 0 bases of the junction unmatched. CDR3 length equals 14 residues. CDR3 residues: CASSPDRGNQPQHF. The CDR3 coding sequence is TGTGCCAGCTCACCAGACAGGGGGAATCAGCCCCAGCATTTT. Drawing the rest from reference TRBV18 and TRBJ1-5, the complete variable domain is NAGVMQNPRHLVRRRGQEARLRCSPMKGHSHVYWYRQLPEEGLKFMVYLQKENIIDESGMPKERFSAEFPKEGPSILRIQQVVRGDSAAYFCASSPDRGNQPQHFGDGTRLSIL.

The V call is TRBV2, the J call TRBJ2-2; TRBD1 matches 7 bases. Trimming at V came to 7 bases and at J to 6 bases, leaving 5 bases not matched to a gene. There are 13 residues in the CDR3. Germline V gene lookup returns CDR1 SNHLY and CDR2 FYNNEI. CDR3 in DNA: TGTGCCAGCAAAAGGGACAGCGCCGGGGAGCTGTTTTTT. Translated: CASKRDSAGELFF.

The chain has TRBV4-2 and TRBJ1-5, with a possible D match to TRBD1 (5 bases). Germline V lookup: CDR1 LGHNA, CDR2 YNFKEQ. The ends were cut back, 1 base at V and 6 bases at J, with 28 bases in the middle. The CDR3 loop spans 20 amino acids. The CDR3 reads CASSQGRPGPREGRGQPQHF. CDR3 in DNA: TGTGCCAGCAGCCAAGGACGACCTGGGCCCAGGGAAGGCCGAGGTCAGCCCCAGCATTTT.

To note about this clone: Other DNA variants within this sample encode the same CDR3. The V and J genes are TRBV28 and TRBJ1-6; no reliable D call. CDR1 is MDHEN, CDR2 SYDVKM, per germline. Trimming left V 5 bases short and J 7 bases short, with 3 bases between. The CDR3 has 11 amino acids. The CDR3 sequence is CASSINSPLHF. The DNA of the CDR3 is TGTGCCAGCAGTATCAATTCACCCCTCCACTTT.